This T cell receptor (beta chain) was observed in a study of T cell responses to AZD1222 COVID-19 vaccine. Broader study findings: Spike was spanned by vaccine-associated CD4 TCRs, which were dominant at 160-218 and 743-854. As reported, nearly half of all spike-specific TCRs target variant regions that are unmutated. A mostly white British donor set with more females was recruited, and clonal diversity was possibly underestimated. Seropositive AZD1222 recipients at baseline numbered only five to seven.

Repertoires were generated with immunoSEQ multiplex PCR, while TCRdb's copy carries only in-frame clones and drops some. The sample has 120,000 to 150,000 clones, about nine tenths seen once. The germline CDR1 and CDR2 sequences are MGHRA and YSYEKL. CDR3 length equals 13 residues. Trimming took off 4 bases at V and 7 bases at J, with 14 bases between the two ends. Worth noting for this clone: Its antigen remains unknown.

This clonotype originated in an adult who received the AZD1222 COVID-19 vaccine. J is TRBJ2-7 and V is TRBV4-1; D may be TRBD2 (6 bases). The starting material was peripheral blood, obtained 28 days after the second AZD1222 dose. DNA for the CDR3: TGCGCCAGCAGCCCCCAGGGCCGGGGGGAGCAGTACTTC. This sequence encodes CASSPQGRGEQYF.